This T cell receptor beta chain was found in a study of cytomegalovirus exposure and HLA in healthy donors. The study's findings and limits: Among immune exposure information, only CMV serostatus was available. A later analysis associated some 18,000 TCR beta sequences with HLA alleles at a 0.05 false discovery rate.

A few counts support this clone. The antigen is undetermined. It was with 60 Vbeta and 13 Jbeta primers that the PCR ran. The repertoire was sequenced with immunoSEQ multiplex PCR; TCRdb's copy has only in-frame clones and lacks some. The sample lists 220,000 or so clones; around 75% were seen once. The sequence was collected from a woman under 40 in good health and CMV-seronegative. The sequenced sample consisted of PBMCs.

The CDR3 DNA is TGTGCCAGCAGCTTGCAACAGTCCGCCCAGGGCCGGTGGACTGAAGCTTTCTTT. Translated: CASSLQQSAQGRWTEAFF. The V gene is TRBV5-6, the J gene TRBJ1-1; perhaps TRBD1 as D (5 bases). V was trimmed by 1 base and J by 5 bases, leaving 24 bases between them. This CDR3 has 18 residues. Germline V gene data show CDR1 as SGHDT and CDR2 as YYEEEE.